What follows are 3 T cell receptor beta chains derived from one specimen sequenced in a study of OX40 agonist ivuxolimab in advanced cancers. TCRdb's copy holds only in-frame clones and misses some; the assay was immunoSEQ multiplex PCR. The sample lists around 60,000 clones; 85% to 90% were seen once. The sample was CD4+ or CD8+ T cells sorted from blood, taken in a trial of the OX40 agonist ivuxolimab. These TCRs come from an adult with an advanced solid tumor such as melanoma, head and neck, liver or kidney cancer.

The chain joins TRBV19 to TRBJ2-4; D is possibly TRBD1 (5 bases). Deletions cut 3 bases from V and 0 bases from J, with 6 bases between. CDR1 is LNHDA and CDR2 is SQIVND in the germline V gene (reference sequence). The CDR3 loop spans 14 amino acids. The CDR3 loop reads CASSIREAKNIQYF. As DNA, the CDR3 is TGTGCCAGTAGTATCAGGGAAGCCAAAAACATTCAGTACTTC. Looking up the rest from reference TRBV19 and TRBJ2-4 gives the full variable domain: DGGITQSPKYLFRKEGQNVTLSCEQNLNHDAMYWYRQDPGQGLRLIYYSQIVNDFQKGDIAEGYSVSREKKESFPLTVTSAQKNPTAFYLCASSIREAKNIQYFGAGTRLSVL.

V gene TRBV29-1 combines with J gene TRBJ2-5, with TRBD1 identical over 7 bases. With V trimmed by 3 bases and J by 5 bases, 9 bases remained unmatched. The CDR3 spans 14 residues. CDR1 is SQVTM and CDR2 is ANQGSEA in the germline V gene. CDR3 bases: TGCAGCGTTGACCCCGGACAGGTTAAGGAGACCCAGTACTTC. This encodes CSVDPGQVKETQYF.

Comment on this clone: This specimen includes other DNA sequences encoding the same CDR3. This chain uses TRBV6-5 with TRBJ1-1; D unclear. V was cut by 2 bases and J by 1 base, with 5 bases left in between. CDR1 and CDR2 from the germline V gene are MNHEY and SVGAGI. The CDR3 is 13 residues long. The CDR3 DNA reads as TGTGCCAGCAGTTACCTTGGGAACACTGAAGCTTTCTTT. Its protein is CASSYLGNTEAFF.